This TCR beta chain was identified during a study of Ad26.COV2.S vaccination and SARS-CoV-2 variants. For the study at large: Doses of Ad26.COV2.S were injected into muscle once or twice, 56 days apart.

Treatment of the sample: 15 to 20 received Ad26.COV2.S at low or high dose, single or two shots; 5 received placebo; per-sample allocation not given. Day 63 after the first injection of vaccine or placebo was the sampling time. The shot given was an Ad26 vector that makes Wuhan-strain SARS-CoV-2 spike. This CDR3 contains 14 residues. J gave up 7 bases and V 0 bases, and 1 base lay outside the gene matches. The germline V gene encodes CDR1 SGDLS and CDR2 YYNGEE. Libraries were prepared by immunoSEQ multiplex PCR; TCRdb keeps only in-frame clonotypes and omits some of them. This table holds about 440,000 clones, about 92% found once. Study outcomes and limitations: Recipients of vaccine and of placebo showed similar breadth of their non-spike TCR repertoires.

Concerning this clone: Its antigen is unidentified.

The receptor was derived from a person aged 18-65 years who received the Ad26.COV2.S COVID-19 vaccine or a placebo. Sequencing used peripheral blood, obtained in a trial of Ad26.COV2.S vaccine versus placebo. The J gene is TRBJ1-4, the V gene TRBV9; 9 bases fit TRBD1. CDR3 sequence reads: CASSVEQGAEKLFF. CDR3 sequence (DNA): TGTGCCAGCAGCGTAGAACAGGGGGCTGAAAAACTGTTTTTT. Full variable domain (rest looked up from reference TRBV9 and TRBJ1-4): DSGVTQTPKHLITATGQRVTLRCSPRSGDLSVYWYQQSLDQGLQFLIQYYNGEERAKGNILERFSAQQFPDLHSELNLSSLELGDSALYFCASSVEQGAEKLFFGSGTQLSVL.